The 2 T cell receptor beta chains below were found in one sample sequenced in a study of beta chain features in type 1 diabetes (dated by TCRdb to the late 2010s). The library was prepared using the immunoSEQ multiplex PCR assay. All of the isolated RNA was reverse transcribed with the High Capacity cDNA Reverse Transcription Kit, so expressed TCRB transcripts were sequenced. TCRdb took this table from immuneACCESS and kept in-frame rearrangements with V and J called. Such tables lack part of the clones; where checked against another copy, unresolved V genes explain under half of the gap, and the rest is unexplained. The sample table contains fewer than 650,000 clones; only one count was recorded for roughly 16% of them. Jointly, the top ten make up more than 0.08% of the sample. The sample consisted of naive CD4+ T cells from blood. The sample's cell subset or site label, decoded: true naive CD4+ T cells. The receptors come from a man aged 18-30 years in good health.

In its sample, this clone was seen a few times. This chain joins TRBV4-3 and TRBJ1-4; TRBD1 aligns across 7 bases. The CDR3 totals 14 residues. Trimming took 4 bases from V and 3 from J; bases not matched to a gene: 2. The germline V gene has CDR1 LGHNA and CDR2 YSLEER. The CDR3 reads CASSPTGPNEKLFF. The CDR3, as DNA: TGCGCCAGCAGCCCGACAGGGCCTAATGAAAAACTGTTTTTT.

This clone has just a few counts. The V and J genes are TRBV5-1 and TRBJ2-7; D assignment may be TRBD1 or TRBD2 (5 bases each). Trimming pared 4 bases from V and 0 bases from J, leaving 14 bases between. The CDR3 totals 15 residues. The germline CDR1 and CDR2 sequences are SGHRS and YFSETQ. CDR3 coding DNA: TGCGCCAGCAGCAGGGACGAGTGGCGCTCCTACGAGCAGTACTTC. This codes for CASSRDEWRSYEQYF. Combining the CDR3 with reference TRBV5-1 and TRBJ2-7 gives the whole variable domain KAGVTQTPRYLIKTRGQQVTLSCSPISGHRSVSWYQQTPGQGLQFLFEYFSETQRNKGNFPGRFSGRQFSNSRSEMNVSTLELGDSALYLCASSRDEWRSYEQYFGPGTRLTVT.